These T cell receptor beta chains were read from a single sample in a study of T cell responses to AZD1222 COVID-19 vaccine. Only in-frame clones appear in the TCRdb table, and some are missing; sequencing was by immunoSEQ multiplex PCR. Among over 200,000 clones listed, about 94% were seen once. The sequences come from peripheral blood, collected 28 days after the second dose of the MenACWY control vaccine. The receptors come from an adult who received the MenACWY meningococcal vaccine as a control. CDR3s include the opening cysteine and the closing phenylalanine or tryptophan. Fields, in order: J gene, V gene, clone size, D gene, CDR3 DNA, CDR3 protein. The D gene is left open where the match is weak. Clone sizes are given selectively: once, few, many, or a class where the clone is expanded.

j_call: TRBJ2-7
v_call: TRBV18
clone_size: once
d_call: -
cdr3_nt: TGTGCCAGCTCACCACCTGAGGGCCGCTACGAGCAGTACTTC
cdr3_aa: CASSPPEGRYEQYF

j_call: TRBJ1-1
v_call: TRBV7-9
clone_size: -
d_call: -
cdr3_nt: TGTGCCAGCAGCCCGCGGACGTCCGGGGTGAACACTGAAGCTTTCTTT
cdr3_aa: CASSPRTSGVNTEAFF

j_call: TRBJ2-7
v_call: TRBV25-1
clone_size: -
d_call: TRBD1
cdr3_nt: TGTGCCAGCGGTAGACAGGGACGGGTTTCCTACGAGCAGTACTTC
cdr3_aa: CASGRQGRVSYEQYF

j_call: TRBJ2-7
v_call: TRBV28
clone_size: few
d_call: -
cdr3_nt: TGTGCCAGCAGTTTATGGAAGGGGCCCTCCTACGAGCAGTACTTC
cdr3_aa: CASSLWKGPSYEQYF

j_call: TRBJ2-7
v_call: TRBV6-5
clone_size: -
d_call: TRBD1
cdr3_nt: TGTGCCTCCACAGGGGAGTCCTACGAGCAGTACTTC
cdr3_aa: CASTGESYEQYF

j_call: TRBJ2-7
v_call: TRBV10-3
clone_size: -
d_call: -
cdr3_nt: TGTGCCATCAGTGAGGCAGGATACGAGCAGTACTTC
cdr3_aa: CAISEAGYEQYF

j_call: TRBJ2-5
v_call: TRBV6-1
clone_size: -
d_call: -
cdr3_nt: TGTGCCAGCAGTGGAGCCGAGACCCAGTACTTC
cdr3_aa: CASSGAETQYF

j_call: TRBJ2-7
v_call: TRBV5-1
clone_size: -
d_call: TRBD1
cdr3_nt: TGCGCCAGCGATCCGGGACAGGGGGGGTACGAGCAGTACTTC
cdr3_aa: CASDPGQGGYEQYF

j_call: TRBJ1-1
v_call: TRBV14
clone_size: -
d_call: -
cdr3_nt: TGTGCCAGCAGCCAAGGAGTGGGGGGGAGGACTGAAGCTTTCTTT
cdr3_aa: CASSQGVGGRTEAFF

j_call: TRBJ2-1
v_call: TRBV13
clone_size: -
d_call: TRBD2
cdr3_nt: TGTGCCAGCAGCCGAGTGCCCGGGGGAGCGGAGCGGGGGGACTACAATGAGCAGTTCTTC
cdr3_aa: CASSRVPGGAERGDYNEQFF

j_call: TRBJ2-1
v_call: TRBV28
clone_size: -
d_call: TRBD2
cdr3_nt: TGTGCCAGCAGTTGGCCGGGGACTAGCGATGATGAGCAGTTCTTC
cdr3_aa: CASSWPGTSDDEQFF

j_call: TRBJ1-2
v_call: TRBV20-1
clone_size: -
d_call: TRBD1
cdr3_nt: TGCAGTGCTCCCGGGACAGGTGGCTACACCTTC
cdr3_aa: CSAPGTGGYTF

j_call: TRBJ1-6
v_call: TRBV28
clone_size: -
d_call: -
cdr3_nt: TGTGCCAGCAGAAGCAGCTCCTATAATTCACCCCTCCACTTT
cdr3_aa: CASRSSSYNSPLHF

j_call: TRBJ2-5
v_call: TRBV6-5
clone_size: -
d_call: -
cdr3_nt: TGTGCCAGCCTCCGGGACTACCAAGAGACCCAGTACTTC
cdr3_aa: CASLRDYQETQYF

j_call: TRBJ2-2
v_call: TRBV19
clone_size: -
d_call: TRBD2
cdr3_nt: TGTGCCAGTAGTCAACCGGGACTAGTAACCGGGGAGCTGTTTTTT
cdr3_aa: CASSQPGLVTGELFF

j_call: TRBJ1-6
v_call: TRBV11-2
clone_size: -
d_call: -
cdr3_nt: TGTGCCAGCAGCTTAAATGAGGGTGGATCACCCCTCCACTTT
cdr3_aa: CASSLNEGGSPLHF

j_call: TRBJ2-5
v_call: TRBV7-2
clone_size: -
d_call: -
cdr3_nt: TGTGCCAGCAGCTTCGGCAGCCAAGAGACCCAGTACTTC
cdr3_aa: CASSFGSQETQYF

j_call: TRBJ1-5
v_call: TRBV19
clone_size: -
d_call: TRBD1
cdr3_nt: TGTGCCAGTAGCATTCAGGGGGCGAATCAGCCCCAGCATTTT
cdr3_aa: CASSIQGANQPQHF

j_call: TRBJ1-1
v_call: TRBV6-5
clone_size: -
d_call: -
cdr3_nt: TGTGCCAGCACGGTTTCTATGAACACTGAAGCTTTCTTT
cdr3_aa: CASTVSMNTEAFF

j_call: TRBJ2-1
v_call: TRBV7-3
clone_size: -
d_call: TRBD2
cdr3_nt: TGTGCCAGCAGCTTATCACCGGGAGGGCCTTACAATGAGCAGTTCTTC
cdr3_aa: CASSLSPGGPYNEQFF

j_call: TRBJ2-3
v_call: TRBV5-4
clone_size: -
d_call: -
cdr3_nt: TGTGCCAGCAGCTTGAGGGGGGGTTTCGATACGCAGTATTTT
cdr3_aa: CASSLRGGFDTQYF

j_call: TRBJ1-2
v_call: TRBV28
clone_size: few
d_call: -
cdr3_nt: TGTGCCAGCAGACATCCCACAAAGGGGGGAGACTATGGCTACACCTTC
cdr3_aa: CASRHPTKGGDYGYTF

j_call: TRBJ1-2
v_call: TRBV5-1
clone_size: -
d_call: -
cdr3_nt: TGCGCCAGCAGCTTGGAGTGGGGGCCGGATGGCTACACCTTC
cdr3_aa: CASSLEWGPDGYTF

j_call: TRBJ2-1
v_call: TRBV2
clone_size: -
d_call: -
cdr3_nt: TGTGCCAGCAGGCATAATGAGCAGTTCTTC
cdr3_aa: CASRHNEQFF

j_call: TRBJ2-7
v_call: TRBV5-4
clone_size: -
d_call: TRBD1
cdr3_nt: TGTGCCAGCAGCTTGGAGTCCGGGACAGCTTCCTACGAGCAGTACTTC
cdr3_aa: CASSLESGTASYEQYF

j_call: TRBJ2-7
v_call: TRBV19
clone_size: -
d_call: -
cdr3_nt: TGTGCCAGTAGCGCAGGAGGCTACGAGCAGTACTTC
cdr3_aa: CASSAGGYEQYF

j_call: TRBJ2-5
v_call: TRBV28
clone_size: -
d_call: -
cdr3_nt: TGTGCCAGCACAGGGTCGTGGGAGACCCAGTACTTC
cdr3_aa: CASTGSWETQYF

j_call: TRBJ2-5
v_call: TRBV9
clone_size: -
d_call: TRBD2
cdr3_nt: TGTGCCAGCAGCGTAGTCGGGGGGTTCCAAGAGACCCAGTACTTC
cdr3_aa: CASSVVGGFQETQYF

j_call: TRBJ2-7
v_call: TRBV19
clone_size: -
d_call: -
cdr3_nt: TGTGCCAGTAGTCCCATCGGGCAAACCTACGAGCAGTACTTC
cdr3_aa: CASSPIGQTYEQYF

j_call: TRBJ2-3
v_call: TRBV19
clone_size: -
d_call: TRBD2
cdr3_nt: TGTGCCAGTAGTATAACAGCGGGGAACACAGATACGCAGTATTTT
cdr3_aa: CASSITAGNTDTQYF

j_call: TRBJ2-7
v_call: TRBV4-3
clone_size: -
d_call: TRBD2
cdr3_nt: TGCGCCAGCAGCCAAGATCTCAGTAGCGGGGAAAACGAGCAGTACTTC
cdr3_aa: CASSQDLSSGENEQYF

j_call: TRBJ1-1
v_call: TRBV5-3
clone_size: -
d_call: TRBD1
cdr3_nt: TGTGCCAGAAGCAGAACCGGGACAGGGGGAACTGAAGCTTTCTTT
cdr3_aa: CARSRTGTGGTEAFF

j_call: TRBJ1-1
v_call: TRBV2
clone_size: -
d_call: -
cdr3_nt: TGTGCCAGCAGTGAGGACAGCCGCATGAACACTGAAGCTTTCTTT
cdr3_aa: CASSEDSRMNTEAFF

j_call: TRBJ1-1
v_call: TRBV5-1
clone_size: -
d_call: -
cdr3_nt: TGCGCCAGCAGCTTTTCACCACACGGGGTGACTGATTCTTTCTTT
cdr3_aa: CASSFSPHGVTDSFF

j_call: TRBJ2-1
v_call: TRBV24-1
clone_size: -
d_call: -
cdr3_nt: TGTGCCACCAGCCTCATTAACAGCAATAAGCAGTTCTTC
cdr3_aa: CATSLINSNKQFF

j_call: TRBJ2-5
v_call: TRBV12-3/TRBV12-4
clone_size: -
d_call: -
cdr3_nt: TGTGCCAGCAGCCCAGGGGCCGGGGAGACCCAGTACTTC
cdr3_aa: CASSPGAGETQYF

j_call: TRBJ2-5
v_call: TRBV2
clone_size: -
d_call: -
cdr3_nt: TGTGCCAGCAGGGGGGAGACCCAGTACTTC
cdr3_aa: CASRGETQYF

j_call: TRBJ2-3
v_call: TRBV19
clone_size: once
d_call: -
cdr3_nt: TGTGCCAGTAGTCCCCTGGTCGGCGCGGTAGCAGATACGCAGTATTTT
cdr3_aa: CASSPLVGAVADTQYF

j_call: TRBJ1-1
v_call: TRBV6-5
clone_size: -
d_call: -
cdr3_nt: TGTGCCAGCATTACGAACACTGAAGCTTTCTTT
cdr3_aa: CASITNTEAFF

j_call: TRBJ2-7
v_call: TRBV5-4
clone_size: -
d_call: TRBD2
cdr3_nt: TGTGCCAGCAGCGAAGTAGCGGGGGCCCGTTACGAGCAGTACTTC
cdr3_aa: CASSEVAGARYEQYF

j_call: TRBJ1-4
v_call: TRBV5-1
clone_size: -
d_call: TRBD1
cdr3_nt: TGCGCCAGCAGCTTCGACAGGGGTGCGGAAAAACTGTTTTTT
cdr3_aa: CASSFDRGAEKLFF